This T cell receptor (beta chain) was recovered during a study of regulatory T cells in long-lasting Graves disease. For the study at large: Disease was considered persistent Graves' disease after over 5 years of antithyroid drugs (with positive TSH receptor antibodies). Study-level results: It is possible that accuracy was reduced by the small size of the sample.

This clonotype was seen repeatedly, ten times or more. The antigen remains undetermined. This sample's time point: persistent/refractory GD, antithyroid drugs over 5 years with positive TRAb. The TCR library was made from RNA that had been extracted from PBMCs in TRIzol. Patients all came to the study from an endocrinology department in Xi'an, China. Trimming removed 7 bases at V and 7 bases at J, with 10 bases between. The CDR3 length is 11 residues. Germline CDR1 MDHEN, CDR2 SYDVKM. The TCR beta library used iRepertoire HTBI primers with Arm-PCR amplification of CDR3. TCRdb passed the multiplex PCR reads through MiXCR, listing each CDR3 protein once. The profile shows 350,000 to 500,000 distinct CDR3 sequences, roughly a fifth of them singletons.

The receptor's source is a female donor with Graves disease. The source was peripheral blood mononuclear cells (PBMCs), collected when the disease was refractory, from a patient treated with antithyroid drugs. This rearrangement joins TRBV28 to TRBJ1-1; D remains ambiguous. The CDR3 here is CASTAIDEAFF. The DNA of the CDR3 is TGTGCCAGCACCGCCATTGATGAAGCTTTCTTT.